The 23 T cell receptor beta chains reported below all come from one sample, sequenced in a study of preoperative IRX-2 immunotherapy in early breast cancer. Sequencing was performed with immunoSEQ multiplex PCR; in TCRdb, only in-frame clones are kept and a portion is missing. The table includes approximately 96,000 clones, 75% to 90% detected once. Treatment noted: preoperative locoregional IRX-2 cytokine immunotherapy. The sequencing here drew on tumor tissue, taken after IRX-2 immunotherapy. The receptors derive from a human donor with breast cancer.

The CDR3 spells CASSNRNTEAFF. The CDR3, as DNA: TGTGCCAGCAGTAACAGGAACACTGAAGCTTTCTTT. V gene TRBV6-8 combines with J gene TRBJ1-1; D gene unclear. Germline values: CDR1 MNHGY, CDR2 SAAAGT. This CDR3 is built from 12 residues. Deletions cut 5 bases from V and 1 base from J, with 5 bases between.

This chain connects TRBV6-8 to TRBJ1-2; weak D call: TRBD1 (5 bases). CDR1 and CDR2 from the germline V gene are MNHGY and SAAAGT. The CDR3 extends over 13 amino acids. Trimming removed 7 bases from V and 3 bases from J, with 12 bases in between. CDR3 sequence reads: CASTREGYYGYTF. DNA for the CDR3: TGTGCCAGCACAAGGGAGGGGTACTATGGCTACACCTTC.

The V call is TRBV5-1, the J call TRBJ2-5, with D perhaps being TRBD1 or TRBD2 (5 bases each). Trimming removed 1 base at V and 1 base at J, with 11 bases between. CDR1 is SGHRS, CDR2 YFSETQ, per germline. This CDR3 region has 15 residues. CDR3 sequence reads: CASSLNPGPQETQYF. The CDR3 DNA sequence: TGCGCCAGCAGCTTGAATCCGGGACCCCAAGAGACCCAGTACTTC.

The rearrangement links TRBV28 to TRBJ2-7; D not certain. Trimming removed 4 bases from V and 0 bases from J, with 7 bases in between. CDR1 and CDR2 (germline): MDHEN, SYDVKM. This CDR3 comprises 13 residues. As DNA, the CDR3 is TGTGCCAGCAGTTCCCTTAACTCCTACGAGCAGTACTTC. This codes for CASSSLNSYEQYF.

The chain couples TRBV5-1 to TRBJ2-3; 8 bases match TRBD2. The V gene end was trimmed by 4 bases and the J gene end by 3 bases; junction bases not matched to a gene: 7. The V gene's germline CDR1 is SGHRS and CDR2 YFSETQ. This CDR3 region has 15 residues. The CDR3 here is CASSPLRGGTDTQYF. The CDR3 coding sequence is TGCGCCAGCAGCCCTCTCCGGGGGGGGACAGATACGCAGTATTTT.

The CDR3 nucleotides are TGTGCCAGTAGTTGGAACGAAGGAAACACCATATATTTT. This codes for CASSWNEGNTIYF. The chain is built from TRBV19 and TRBJ1-3, with D unresolved. Trimming cost V 5 bases and J 4 bases, with 9 bases left between them. The CDR3 covers 13 residues. Germline assignment: CDR1 LNHDA and CDR2 SQIVND (reference sequence).

The chain carries TRBV19 and TRBJ1-1; D not resolved. The V end was cut by 5 bases, the J end by 1 base, with 8 bases between. The germline V gene encodes CDR1 LNHDA and CDR2 SQIVND (reference sequence). The CDR3 is 13 amino acids. The CDR3 region has the DNA TGTGCCAGTAGTTCGACTACGAACACTGAAGCTTTCTTT. Its protein is CASSSTTNTEAFF.

J is TRBJ1-2 and V is TRBV30; D call uncertain. V shed 1 base and J shed 0 bases, with 12 bases lying between them. Germline assignment: CDR1 GTSNPN and CDR2 SVGIG (reference sequence). This CDR3 region has 15 residues. The CDR3: CAWSEKGGANYGYTF. The CDR3 nucleotides are TGTGCCTGGAGTGAGAAAGGAGGAGCTAACTATGGCTACACCTTC. Drawing the rest from reference TRBV30 and TRBJ1-2, the complete variable domain is SQTIHQWPATLVQPVGSPLSLECTVEGTSNPNLYWYRQAAGRGLQLLFYSVGIGQISSEVPQNLSASRPQDRQFILSSKKLLLSDSGFYLCAWSEKGGANYGYTFGSGTRLTVV.

Regarding this clone: The sample has other DNA sequences that encode this CDR3 too. The rearrangement uses TRBV5-1 and TRBJ1-5; D gene unclear. The V gene lost 0 bases and the J gene lost 0 bases, with 7 bases spanning the gap. This CDR3 has 15 residues. In germline, CDR1 is SGHRS, CDR2 YFSETQ. The CDR3 DNA is TGCGCCAGCAGCTTGGAAGGGAATAGCAATCAGCCCCAGCATTTT. Amino acid sequence: CASSLEGNSNQPQHF. The entire variable domain, with the rest obtained from reference TRBV5-1 and TRBJ1-5, is as follows: KAGVTQTPRYLIKTRGQQVTLSCSPISGHRSVSWYQQTPGQGLQFLFEYFSETQRNKGNFPGRFSGRQFSNSRSEMNVSTLELGDSALYLCASSLEGNSNQPQHFGDGTRLSIL.

V and J are TRBV23-1 and TRBJ2-7; no firm D call. TRBV23-1 is given ORF status, its function remaining uncertain. This CDR3 spans 13 amino acids. V was cut by 6 bases and J by 10 bases, with 19 bases left in between. The CDR3 is CASSLGGDWRQYF. As DNA, the CDR3 is TGCGCCAGCAGCTTGGGCGGTGACTGGCGCCAGTACTTC.

The chain uses TRBV12-5 and TRBJ1-2, with D perhaps TRBD1 (5 bases). This CDR3 is 13 amino acids long. Deletions cut 7 bases from V and 1 base from J, with 10 bases between. CDR1 is LGHNT and CDR2 is FRNRAP in the germline V gene. The CDR3 DNA sequence: TGTGCTAGTGCTTTTGACAGTAACTATGGCTACACCTTC. Protein product: CASAFDSNYGYTF.

This clone was found a few times. The chain is built from TRBV28 and TRBJ2-3; D is unresolved. V dropped 7 bases and J dropped 5 bases, with 13 bases sitting between them. Looked up from germline, CDR1 is MDHEN and CDR2 is SYDVKM. The CDR3 contains 13 residues. CDR3 DNA: TGTGCCAGCACCACCTCACTCGGAGATACGCAGTATTTT. Protein product: CASTTSLGDTQYF.

The chain recombines TRBV6-8 with TRBJ2-1, with D tentatively TRBD2 (5 bases). This CDR3 comprises 14 residues. Germline CDR1 and CDR2: MNHGY and SAAAGT. V lost 0 bases to trimming and J lost 9 bases, with 12 bases between them. CDR3 residues: CASSYSGGGPEQFF. Written as DNA, the CDR3 is TGTGCCAGCAGTTACTCGGGCGGAGGCCCTGAGCAGTTCTTC.

With respect to this clone: One end of the junction fails to match germline, which may point to a read error. The chain's CDR3 is CANSFQSRDYQPQHF. CDR3 nucleotides: TGTGCCAACAGTTTCCAAAGCAGAGATTATCAGCCCCAGCATTTT. The V call is TRBV28, the J call TRBJ1-5, with D uncertain. CDR1 and CDR2 (germline): MDHEN, SYDVKM. CDR3 length equals 15 residues.

This clone appeared a single time. V is TRBV11-3 and J is TRBJ2-1; 9 positions agree with TRBD2. The CDR3 is 14 residues long. V lost 5 bases to trimming and J lost 10 bases; unmatched junction nucleotides: 9. Germline CDR1 SGHNT, CDR2 YENEEA. The CDR3 DNA follows: TGTGCCAGCAGCCTGGGACTAGCCATCGGCGAGCAGTTCTTC. Translating gives CASSLGLAIGEQFF.

The chain carries TRBV28 and TRBJ2-2; possibly TRBD2 for D (6 bases). V was pared by 6 bases and J by 3 bases, with 11 bases between. Per germline, CDR1 MDHEN and CDR2 SYDVKM. The CDR3 loop spans 14 amino acids. The CDR3: CASRLRGYTGELFF. The CDR3 DNA is TGTGCCAGCAGGCTCCGGGGGTACACCGGGGAGCTGTTTTTT.

The CDR3 region is CASSYVLYEQYF. Written as DNA, the CDR3 is TGTGCCAGCTCATATGTCCTGTACGAGCAGTACTTC. V gene TRBV18 combines with J gene TRBJ2-7; D not resolved. This CDR3 has 12 amino acids. Germline values: CDR1 KGHSH, CDR2 LQKENI. Trimming stripped 5 bases from V and 4 bases from J, with 9 bases between.

This clone appeared a single time. The J gene is TRBJ1-1, the V gene TRBV29-1, with no clear D. This CDR3 is built from 13 residues. Trimming cost V 4 bases and J 0 bases, with 9 bases left between them. Germline CDR1 is SQVTM and CDR2 is ANQGSEA. The CDR3 loop reads CSVVELLNTEAFF. In nucleotides, the CDR3 is TGCAGCGTTGTGGAGCTTCTGAACACTGAAGCTTTCTTT.

The CDR3 DNA reads TGCGCCAGCAGTGTTTTAGGGGACTCGCAGTTCTTC. It yields the protein CASSVLGDSQFF. This rearrangement joins TRBV10-2 to TRBJ2-1, with D possibly being TRBD2 (6 bases). The germline V gene has CDR1 WSHSY and CDR2 SAAADI. Trimming removed 4 bases at V and 12 bases at J, with 13 bases between. The CDR3 is 12 amino acids.

V gene TRBV6-8 combines with J gene TRBJ1-5, with a possible D match to TRBD1 (6 bases). The germline V gene has CDR1 MNHGY and CDR2 SAAAGT. The germline V and J ends were trimmed by 5 bases and 3 bases, with 14 bases remaining between them. The CDR3 length is 15 residues. The DNA for the CDR3 is TGTGCCAGCAGTAAAGGGGGGACTAACAATCAGCCCCAGCATTTT. It encodes CASSKGGTNNQPQHF.

J is TRBJ2-1 and V is TRBV28, with D unclear. V lost 0 bases, J lost 6 bases, and 9 bases lay in between. This CDR3 has 14 amino acids. Germline lookup yields CDR1 MDHEN and CDR2 SYDVKM. The CDR3 loop is CASSLWLERNEQFF. The CDR3 DNA sequence: TGTGCCAGCAGTTTATGGTTAGAGCGCAATGAGCAGTTCTTC.

V is TRBV11-3 and J is TRBJ1-2, with 9 bases aligning to TRBD1. V lost 5 bases, J lost 8 bases, and 9 bases stayed unmatched. This CDR3 comprises 14 residues. Looked up from germline, CDR1 is SGHNT and CDR2 is YENEEA. DNA of the CDR3: TGTGCCAGCAGCATGGGACAGGGTGTATGGGGCTACACCTTC. Translation: CASSMGQGVWGYTF.

In DNA form, the CDR3 reads TGTGCCAGCAGCCCCCGTCGGGACACCATATATTTT. It is translated as CASSPRRDTIYF. This chain uses TRBV28 with TRBJ1-3, with D unresolved. The CDR3 totals 12 residues. V lost 6 bases and J 8 bases, leaving 11 bases between the germline ends. CDR1 MDHEN and CDR2 SYDVKM come from the germline V gene.